Presented here are 2 T cell receptor beta chains from one specimen sequenced in a study of blood T cell repertoires in COVID-19. Libraries were prepared by immunoSEQ multiplex PCR; TCRdb keeps only in-frame clonotypes and omits some of them. The table shows 30,000 to 40,000 clones, with approximately 92% occurring only once. The sequenced sample was peripheral blood. These receptors were taken from a woman over 75 with acute or convalescent COVID-19.

V is TRBV5-1 and J is TRBJ2-7; 9 positions match TRBD1. The CDR3 sequence is 14 residues long. The germline V gene encodes CDR1 SGHRS and CDR2 YFSETQ. Germline trimming cut 4 bases from V and 3 bases from J; bases unmatched to any gene: 5. The CDR3 DNA reads TGCGCCAGCAGCCTGGGACAGGGAGGCTACGAGCAGTACTTC. Protein sequence: CASSLGQGGYEQYF.

The V gene is TRBV6-6, the J gene TRBJ1-3; maybe TRBD1 (6 bases). V lost 5 bases to trimming and J lost 0 bases, with 8 bases between them. Germline V gene data show CDR1 as MNHNY and CDR2 as SVGAGI (reference sequence). There are 14 residues in the CDR3. Written as DNA, the CDR3 is TGTGCCAGCAGTCGGGACATCTCTGGAAACACCATATATTTT. As protein: CASSRDISGNTIYF.